This T cell receptor (beta chain) was documented in a study of T cell changes during pregnancy in multiple sclerosis. Generated by immunoSEQ multiplex PCR, the TCRdb table keeps only in-frame clones and is missing some. The table shows roughly 56,000 clones, with approximately 86% occurring only once. The sequence derives from a female donor with multiple sclerosis, enrolled in a pregnancy study. Specimen: peripheral blood, collected in the first trimester of pregnancy.

CDR3 DNA sequence: TGTGCCAGCAGCTTATCAGCGGAACCCTACGAGCAGTACTTC. Protein sequence: CASSLSAEPYEQYF. This chain links TRBV5-6 with TRBJ2-7; maybe TRBD2 (5 bases). Germline loops: CDR1 SGHDT, CDR2 YYEEEE. CDR3 length: 14 amino acids. Between the trimmed V and J ends, which lost 2 bases and 2 bases, there was a span of 11 bases. Drawing the rest from reference TRBV5-6 and TRBJ2-7, the complete variable domain is DAGVTQSPTHLIKTRGQQVTLRCSPKSGHDTVSWYQQALGQGPQFIFQYYEEEERQRGNFPDRFSGHQFPNYSSELNVNALLLGDSALYLCASSLSAEPYEQYFGPGTRLTVT.